This T cell receptor (beta chain) was retrieved from a study of early stage breast cancer tumors. Study-level information: Invasive lobular carcinomas made up about 30% of the 12 ER+/PR+/HER2- tumors.

V gave up 3 bases and J gave up 4 bases, with 15 bases separating them. The CDR3 is 16 amino acids. Germline values: CDR1 LNHNV, CDR2 YYDKDF (reference sequence). Data came from immunoSEQ multiplex PCR; TCRdb stores just in-frame clones and leaves some out. The profile shows fewer than 1,900 clones, around 73% of them singletons. Sequenced input: normal breast tissue next to the tumor. The chain recombines TRBV15 with TRBJ1-4, with D tentatively TRBD1 (5 bases). The TCR was taken from a person aged 45 to 60 with breast cancer. The chain's CDR3 is CATSRPGGEDNEKLFF. The DNA for the CDR3 is TGTGCCACCAGCAGGCCTGGAGGGGAGGATAATGAAAAACTGTTTTTT.